This T cell receptor beta chain was sequenced in a study of OX40 agonist ivuxolimab in advanced cancers. Study-level information: Two patients with cutaneous melanoma and one with hepatocellular carcinoma, three in total, showed partial responses.

Patients who had autoimmune disease history or got systemic immunosuppression were left out. Clones were sequenced by immunoSEQ multiplex PCR, and TCRdb holds only the in-frame ones, with some missing. This sample has tens of thousands of clones, with 88% found just once. Germline values: CDR1 SNHLY, CDR2 FYNNEI. This CDR3 is 16 amino acids long. Trimming shortened V by 8 bases and J by 3 bases, and 19 bases separated the two germline ends. The rearrangement uses TRBV2 and TRBJ1-4; D call uncertain. The sequence derives from an adult with an advanced solid tumor such as melanoma, head and neck, liver or kidney cancer. The sample in question was CD4+ or CD8+ T cells sorted from blood, obtained in a trial of the OX40 agonist ivuxolimab. CDR3 bases: TGTGCCAGCCAAATTGGGAGGTTGGTGTCTAATGAAAAACTGTTTTTT. Protein sequence: CASQIGRLVSNEKLFF.